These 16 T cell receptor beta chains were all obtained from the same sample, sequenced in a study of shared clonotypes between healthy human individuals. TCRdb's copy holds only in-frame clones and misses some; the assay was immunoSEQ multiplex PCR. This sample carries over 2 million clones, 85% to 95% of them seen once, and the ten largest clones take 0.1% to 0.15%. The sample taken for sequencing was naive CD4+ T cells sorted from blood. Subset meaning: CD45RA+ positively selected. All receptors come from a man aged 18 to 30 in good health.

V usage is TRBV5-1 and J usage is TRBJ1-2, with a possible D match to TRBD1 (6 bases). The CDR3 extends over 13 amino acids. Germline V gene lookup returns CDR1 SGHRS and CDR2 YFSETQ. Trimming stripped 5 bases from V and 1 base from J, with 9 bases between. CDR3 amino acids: CASSYRDNYGYTF. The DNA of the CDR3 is TGCGCCAGCAGTTACAGGGATAACTATGGCTACACCTTC. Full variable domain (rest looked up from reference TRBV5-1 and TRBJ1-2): KAGVTQTPRYLIKTRGQQVTLSCSPISGHRSVSWYQQTPGQGLQFLFEYFSETQRNKGNFPGRFSGRQFSNSRSEMNVSTLELGDSALYLCASSYRDNYGYTFGSGTRLTVV.

The CDR3 region is CATRLVEGGELFF. CDR3 coding DNA: TGTGCCACTAGACTAGTCGAAGGCGGGGAGCTGTTTTTT. The V and J genes are TRBV10-3 and TRBJ2-2, with a tentative D call TRBD2 (6 bases). Trimming took off 10 bases at V and 7 bases at J, with 16 bases between the two ends. CDR3 size: 13 residues. Germline CDR1 is ENHRY and CDR2 is SYGVKD.

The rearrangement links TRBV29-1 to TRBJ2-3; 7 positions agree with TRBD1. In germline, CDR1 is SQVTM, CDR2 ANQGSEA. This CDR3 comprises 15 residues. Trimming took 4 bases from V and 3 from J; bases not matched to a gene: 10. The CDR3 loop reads CSVAGTAYGTDTQYF. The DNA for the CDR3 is TGCAGCGTTGCCGGGACAGCATATGGGACAGATACGCAGTATTTT.

The CDR3 region has the DNA TGTGCCAGCAGCGGCGTGCGGGTAGAGGAAAAACTGTTTTTT. This translates into CASSGVRVEEKLFF. This chain connects TRBV21-1 to TRBJ1-4. TRBV21-1 is marked as a pseudogene. This CDR3 contains 14 residues.

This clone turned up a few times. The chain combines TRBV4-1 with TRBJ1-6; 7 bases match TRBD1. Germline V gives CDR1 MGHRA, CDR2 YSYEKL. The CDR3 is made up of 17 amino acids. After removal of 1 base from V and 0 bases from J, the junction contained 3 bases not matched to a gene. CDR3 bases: TGCGCCAGCAGCCAAGGCAGGGGGAGCTCCTATAATTCACCCCTCCACTTT. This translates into CASSQGRGSSYNSPLHF.

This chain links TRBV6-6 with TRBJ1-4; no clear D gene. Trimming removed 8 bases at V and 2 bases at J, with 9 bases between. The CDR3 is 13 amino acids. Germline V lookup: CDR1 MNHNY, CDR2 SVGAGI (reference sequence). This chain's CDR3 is CASWGSTNEKLFF. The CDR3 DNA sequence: TGTGCCAGCTGGGGAAGCACTAATGAAAAACTGTTTTTT.

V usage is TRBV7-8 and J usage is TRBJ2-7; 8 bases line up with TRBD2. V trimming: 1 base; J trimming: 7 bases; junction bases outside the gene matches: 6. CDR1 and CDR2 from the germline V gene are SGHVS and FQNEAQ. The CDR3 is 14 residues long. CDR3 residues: CASSLVSLAGEQYF. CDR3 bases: TGTGCCAGCAGCTTAGTATCGTTAGCGGGGGAGCAGTACTTC.

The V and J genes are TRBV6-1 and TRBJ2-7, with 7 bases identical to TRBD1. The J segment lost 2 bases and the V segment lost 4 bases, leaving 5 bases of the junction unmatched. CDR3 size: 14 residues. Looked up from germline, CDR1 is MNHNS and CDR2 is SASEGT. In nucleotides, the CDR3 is TGTGCCAGCAGTGGACAGGGACCCCCCTACGAGCAGTACTTC. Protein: CASSGQGPPYEQYF.

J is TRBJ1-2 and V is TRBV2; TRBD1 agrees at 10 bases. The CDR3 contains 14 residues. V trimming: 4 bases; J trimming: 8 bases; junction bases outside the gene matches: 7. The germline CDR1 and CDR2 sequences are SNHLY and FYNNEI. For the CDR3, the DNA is TGTGCCAGCAGTGGCCGGGACAGGGGAGAAGGCTACACCTTC. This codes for CASSGRDRGEGYTF.

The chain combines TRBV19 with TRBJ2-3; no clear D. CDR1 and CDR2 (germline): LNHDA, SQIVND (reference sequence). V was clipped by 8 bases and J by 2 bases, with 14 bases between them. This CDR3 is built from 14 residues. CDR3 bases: TGTGCCAGTTCTACAGCCAGAATCACAGATACGCAGTATTTT. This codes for CASSTARITDTQYF.

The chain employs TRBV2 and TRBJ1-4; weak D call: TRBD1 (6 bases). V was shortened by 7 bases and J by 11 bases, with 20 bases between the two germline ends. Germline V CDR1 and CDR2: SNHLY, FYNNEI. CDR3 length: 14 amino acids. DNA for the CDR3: TGTGCCAGCACCGTCAAGGCAGGTACAGGGAAACTGTTTTTT. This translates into CASTVKAGTGKLFF.

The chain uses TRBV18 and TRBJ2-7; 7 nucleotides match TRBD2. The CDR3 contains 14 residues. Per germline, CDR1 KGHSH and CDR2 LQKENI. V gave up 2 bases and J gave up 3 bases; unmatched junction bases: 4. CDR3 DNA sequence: TGTGCCAGCTCACCAAATACGGGGGGCTACGAGCAGTACTTC. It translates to CASSPNTGGYEQYF.

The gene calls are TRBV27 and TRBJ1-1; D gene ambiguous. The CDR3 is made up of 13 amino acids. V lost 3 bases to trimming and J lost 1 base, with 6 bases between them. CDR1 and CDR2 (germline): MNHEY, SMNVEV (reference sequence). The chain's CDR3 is CASSFSWNTEAFF. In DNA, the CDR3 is TGTGCCAGCAGTTTTTCCTGGAACACTGAAGCTTTCTTT.

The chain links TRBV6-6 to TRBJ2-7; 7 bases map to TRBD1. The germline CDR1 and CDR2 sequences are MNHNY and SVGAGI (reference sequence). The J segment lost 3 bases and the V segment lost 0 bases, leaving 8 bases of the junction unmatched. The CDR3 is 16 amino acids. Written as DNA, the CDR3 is TGTGCCAGCAGTTACTCGATCAAGGGACAGTACTACGAGCAGTACTTC. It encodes CASSYSIKGQYYEQYF.

CDR3 protein: CASTGLTNTEAFF. The CDR3 DNA sequence: TGCGCCAGCACGGGGCTGACGAACACTGAAGCTTTCTTT. V and J are TRBV5-1 and TRBJ1-1; D may be TRBD1 (5 bases). Germline lookup yields CDR1 SGHRS and CDR2 YFSETQ. Trimming removed 6 bases from V and 1 base from J, with 10 bases in between. This CDR3 contains 13 residues.

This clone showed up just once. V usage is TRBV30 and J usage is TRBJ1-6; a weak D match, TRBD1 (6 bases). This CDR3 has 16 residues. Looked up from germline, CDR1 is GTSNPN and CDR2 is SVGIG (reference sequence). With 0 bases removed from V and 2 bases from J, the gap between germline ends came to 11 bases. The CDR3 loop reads CAWSVRGSAYNSPLHF. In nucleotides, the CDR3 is TGTGCCTGGAGTGTAAGGGGGAGCGCCTATAATTCACCCCTCCACTTT.